The clone carrying this T cell receptor (beta chain) has more than one count but fewer than ten. The antigen remains unidentified. This record comes from a study of shared clonotypes between healthy human individuals. V dropped 6 bases and J dropped 0 bases, with 5 bases sitting between them. The V gene's germline CDR1 is LNHDA and CDR2 SQIVND (reference sequence). The CDR3 runs 12 residues. General observations from the study: Deeper or shallower sequencing was expected to change how clonotypes are shared among donors. Larger richness was generally estimated for naive than memory subsets.

In the original workflow: ImmunoSEQ yielded junction-only sequences lacking quality scores, so filtering differed. Sequenced by immunoSEQ multiplex PCR; TCRdb stores in-frame clones only, minus some. That table gives V, J and clone size, and the DNA gave D and trimming. There are 550,000 to 800,000 clones in the sample; roughly 70% occur only once, and 1.5% to 2% lies in the top ten. This TCR was sampled from a woman aged 25 to 39 in good health. Sequenced input: memory CD4+ T cells sorted from blood. Subset reported: CD45RA-negative fraction. The chain combines TRBV19 with TRBJ2-5; D not certain. CDR3 DNA sequence: TGTGCCAGTAGGCGGAACCAAGAGACCCAGTACTTC. This encodes CASRRNQETQYF.